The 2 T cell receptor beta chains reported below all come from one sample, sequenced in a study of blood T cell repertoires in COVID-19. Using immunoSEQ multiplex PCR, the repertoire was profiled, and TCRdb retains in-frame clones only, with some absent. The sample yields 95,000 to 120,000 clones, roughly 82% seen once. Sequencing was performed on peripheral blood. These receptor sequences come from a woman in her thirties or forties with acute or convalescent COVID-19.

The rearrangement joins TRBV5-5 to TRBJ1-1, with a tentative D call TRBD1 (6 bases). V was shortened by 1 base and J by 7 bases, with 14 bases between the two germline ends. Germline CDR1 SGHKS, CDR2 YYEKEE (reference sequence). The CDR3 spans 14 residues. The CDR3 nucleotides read TGTGCCAGCAGCTTGACCATCAGGGGAGATGAAGCTTTCTTT. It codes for CASSLTIRGDEAFF.

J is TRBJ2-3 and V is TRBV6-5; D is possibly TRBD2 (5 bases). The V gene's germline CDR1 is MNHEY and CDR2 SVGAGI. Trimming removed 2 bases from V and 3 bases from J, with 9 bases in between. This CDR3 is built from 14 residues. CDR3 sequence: CASSYRGGTDTQYF. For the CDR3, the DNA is TGTGCCAGCAGTTACCGGGGTGGGACAGATACGCAGTATTTT.